This T cell receptor beta chain was recorded in a study of blood T cell repertoires in COVID-19. Study summary: Collection of acute and convalescent COVID-19 samples took place in the United States, Italy and Spain. In each case, the material was cDNA or gDNA derived from T cells, B-cell-depleted T cells, or PBMCs.

Germline loops: CDR1 MNHEY, CDR2 SVGAGI. V was cut by 6 bases and J by 4 bases, with 9 bases left in between. This CDR3 spans 12 amino acids. Authors' processing steps: Using reference gene primer amplification, nucleated cell counts were estimated. Method: immunoSEQ multiplex PCR; TCRdb's copy keeps in-frame clones and lacks some. V and J calls and clone size are copied from that table; D and trimming were computed from the DNA. The sample holds 250,000 or so clones; just under 85% are singletons and the top ten take around 6.8%. This receptor was taken from a woman in her fifties or sixties with active or convalescent COVID-19. This rearrangement joins TRBV6-5 to TRBJ1-1; no definite D call. The sequenced sample consisted of peripheral blood. The CDR3 DNA follows: TGTGCCAGCAGCTCGGGTGGCACTGAAGCTTTCTTT. This translates into CASSSGGTEAFF.